These 23 T cell receptor beta chains share one sample of origin, sequenced in a study of control samples from healthy donors and cancer patients. The method was immunoSEQ multiplex PCR; TCRdb's version includes in-frame clones alone and lacks a portion of them. The sample comprises under 150,000 clones, roughly 90% of which are singletons, and more than 4% rests with the top ten. Sequencing input: blood. Every receptor here comes from a man aged 30 to 39 in good health.

The gene calls are TRBV3-1 (or the pseudogene TRBV3-2) and TRBJ1-1; 7 bases map to TRBD1. The CDR3 covers 13 residues. Germline V gene lookup returns CDR1 LGHDT and CDR2 YNNKEL (reference sequence). With 5 bases clipped from V and 8 bases from J, the junction kept 8 bases outside the gene matches. The CDR3 sequence is CASSVGTVREAFF. The CDR3 DNA reads TGTGCCAGCAGCGTTGGGACAGTTCGAGAAGCTTTCTTT.

The V gene is TRBV19, the J gene TRBJ1-2; D is uncertain. Germline CDR1 reads LNHDA; CDR2 reads SQIVND (reference sequence). The ends were cut back, 4 bases at V and 1 base at J, with 7 bases in the middle. This CDR3 has 13 residues. The CDR3 sequence: CASSRGLNYGYTF. The DNA for the CDR3 is TGTGCCAGTAGTAGGGGTCTTAACTATGGCTACACCTTC.

The J gene is TRBJ2-3, the V gene TRBV18, with D unclear. This CDR3 spans 16 amino acids. Germline V gives CDR1 KGHSH, CDR2 LQKENI. Trimming removed 0 bases from V and 6 bases from J, with 16 bases in between. Written as DNA, the CDR3 is TGTGCCAGCTCACCACCGGGTATGGGGTACCGGGATACGCAGTATTTT. Its translation is CASSPPGMGYRDTQYF.

The gene calls are TRBV7-2 and TRBJ2-1; D not resolved. V shed 2 bases and J shed 5 bases, with 4 bases lying between them. The CDR3 extends over 12 amino acids. The germline CDR1 and CDR2 sequences are SGHTA and FQGNSA. The CDR3 is CASSLYNNEQFF. In DNA form, the CDR3 reads TGTGCCAGCAGCTTATATAACAATGAGCAGTTCTTC.

This chain joins TRBV3-1 (or the pseudogene TRBV3-2) and TRBJ2-2, with D uncertain. V was trimmed by 1 base and J by 3 bases, leaving 9 bases between them. In germline, CDR1 is LGHDT, CDR2 YNNKEL (reference sequence). The length of the CDR3 is 15 residues. The CDR3 region is CASSQVHFDTGELFF. CDR3 nucleotide sequence: TGTGCCAGCAGCCAAGTACATTTCGACACCGGGGAGCTGTTTTTT.

This chain uses TRBV19 with TRBJ2-3; 9 bases align to TRBD2. Germline CDR1 reads LNHDA; CDR2 reads SQIVND (reference sequence). V was clipped by 4 bases and J by 0 bases; unmatched bases: 2. The CDR3 covers 15 residues. CDR3 residues: CASSRTSASTDTQYF. CDR3 nucleotides: TGTGCCAGTAGTAGGACTAGCGCGAGCACAGATACGCAGTATTTT.

This sequence joins TRBV19 and TRBJ1-1; the D gene is possibly TRBD1 (6 bases). Germline CDR1 LNHDA, CDR2 SQIVND (reference sequence). The CDR3 spans 16 residues. Between the trimmed V and J ends, which lost 3 bases and 2 bases, there was a span of 16 bases. The CDR3 sequence is CASSILRGRGNTEAFF. DNA of the CDR3: TGTGCCAGTAGTATTCTAAGGGGCAGGGGTAACACTGAAGCTTTCTTT.

This clone came up once. The chain combines TRBV6-5 with TRBJ1-1; the D is unclear. Germline CDR1 and CDR2: MNHEY and SVGAGI. The CDR3 loop spans 15 amino acids. V was shortened by 2 bases and J by 1 base, with 11 bases between the two germline ends. In nucleotides, the CDR3 is TGTGCCAGCAGTTACAACGAGAACCGGAACACTGAAGCTTTCTTT. It yields the protein CASSYNENRNTEAFF.

This clone was counted a single time. This sequence joins TRBV7-2 and TRBJ2-3; D not resolved. This CDR3 spans 12 amino acids. The germline CDR1 and CDR2 sequences are SGHTA and FQGNSA. Trimming stripped 5 bases from V and 2 bases from J, with 5 bases between. CDR3 bases: TGTGCCAGCAGCCAGGACACAGATACGCAGTATTTT. It yields the protein CASSQDTDTQYF.

This chain links TRBV24-1 with TRBJ2-7; possibly TRBD1 for D (5 bases). V gave up 0 bases and J gave up 1 base, with 9 bases separating them. Germline V gene sequence: CDR1 KGHDR, CDR2 SFDVKD. The CDR3 runs 15 residues. CDR3 protein: CATSDLRAGSYEQYF. CDR3 bases: TGTGCCACCAGTGATTTGCGGGCAGGGTCCTACGAGCAGTACTTC.

CDR3 region: CAWRASTPRSTIYF. For the CDR3, the DNA is TGTGCCTGGAGGGCGAGTACACCGAGGAGCACCATATATTTT. The chain employs TRBV30 and TRBJ1-3; D unresolved. Germline CDR1 and CDR2: GTSNPN and SVGIG (reference sequence). V lost 3 bases, J lost 9 bases, and 18 bases lay in between. The CDR3 covers 14 residues.

The V and J genes are TRBV7-3 and TRBJ2-7, with 7 bases aligning to TRBD1. The CDR3 is 14 residues long. Looked up from germline, CDR1 is SGHTA and CDR2 is FQGTGA. J was trimmed by 3 bases and V by 5 bases; bases with no gene match: 7. The CDR3 DNA sequence: TGTGCCAGCAGCGCATCCCGGGACAGCTACGAGCAGTACTTC. It codes for CASSASRDSYEQYF.

Worth noting for this clone: Distinct nucleotide sequences in the sample also encode this CDR3. The V and J genes are TRBV27 and TRBJ1-2, with D hard to call. There are 13 residues in the CDR3. V lost 3 bases and J 4 bases, leaving 9 bases between the germline ends. In germline, CDR1 is MNHEY, CDR2 SMNVEV (reference sequence). CDR3 in amino acids: CASSLSSLYGYTF. The CDR3 coding sequence is TGTGCCAGCAGTTTGAGTTCCCTCTATGGCTACACCTTC.

J is TRBJ2-7 and V is TRBV11-1; D is possibly TRBD1 or TRBD2 (5 bases each). This CDR3 has 15 amino acids. V gave up 5 bases and J gave up 3 bases, with 17 bases separating them. Germline lookup yields CDR1 SGHAT and CDR2 FQDESV (reference sequence). CDR3 coding DNA: TGTGCCAGCAGCCCCAAAGGGAGCAGGGACTACGAGCAGTACTTC. This codes for CASSPKGSRDYEQYF.

This clone was observed a single time. The chain has TRBV18 and TRBJ2-5; 12 positions match TRBD1. Germline CDR1 reads KGHSH; CDR2 reads LQKENI. The CDR3 length is 17 residues. V lost 7 bases to trimming and J lost 5 bases; unmatched junction nucleotides: 14. Written as DNA, the CDR3 is TGTGCCAGCTTGGCCGGGACAGGGGGCATTCGAGTGGAGACCCAGTACTTC. This translates into CASLAGTGGIRVETQYF.

This clone was observed once. The chain recombines TRBV16 with TRBJ2-7; no clear D. In germline, CDR1 is KGHSY, CDR2 FQNENV. Trimming removed 3 bases at V and 2 bases at J, with 11 bases between. The CDR3 is 14 residues long. The CDR3: CASSQPGDPYEQYF. Written as DNA, the CDR3 is TGTGCCAGCAGCCAGCCGGGCGACCCCTACGAGCAGTACTTC.

This clone was counted once. The chain joins TRBV24-1 to TRBJ2-7; 13 bases are shared with TRBD2. There are 15 residues in the CDR3. J was trimmed by 6 bases and V by 6 bases; bases with no gene match: 7. Germline-derived CDR1 and CDR2 are KGHDR and SFDVKD. The CDR3 reads CATSTGLAGAREQYF. For the CDR3, the DNA is TGTGCCACCAGTACTGGACTAGCGGGAGCGCGCGAGCAGTACTTC.

This clone was picked up a small number of times. The gene calls are TRBV12-3 or TRBV12-4 and TRBJ1-5, with no clear D. This CDR3 has 13 amino acids. The germline V and J ends were trimmed by 5 bases and 4 bases, with 9 bases remaining between them. The CDR3: CASSPWANQPQHF. CDR3 coding DNA: TGTGCCAGCAGTCCTTGGGCTAATCAGCCCCAGCATTTT.

V gene TRBV10-3 combines with J gene TRBJ2-7, with D possibly TRBD1 on 6 matching bases. Trimming pared 4 bases from V and 5 bases from J, leaving 9 bases between. Per the germline V gene, CDR1 is ENHRY and CDR2 is SYGVKD. The CDR3 has 12 amino acids. DNA for the CDR3: TGTGCCATCAGTGTACAGGGCCACGAGCAGTACTTC. As protein: CAISVQGHEQYF.

The chain links TRBV18 to TRBJ1-1, with D tentatively TRBD1 (6 bases). The CDR3 extends over 17 amino acids. CDR1 and CDR2 from the germline V gene are KGHSH and LQKENI. The V and J ends lost 2 bases and 2 bases respectively, with 18 bases between them. CDR3: CASSPSGDNQGNTEAFF. CDR3 nucleotides: TGTGCCAGCTCACCATCAGGGGATAATCAGGGAAACACTGAAGCTTTCTTT.

J is TRBJ2-5 and V is TRBV7-2; D is undetermined. CDR3 length: 13 amino acids. V dropped 3 bases and J dropped 4 bases, with 9 bases sitting between them. In germline, CDR1 is SGHTA, CDR2 FQGNSA. CDR3 sequence (DNA): TGTGCCAGCAGCTTTTCATTGGGAGAGACCCAGTACTTC. Its protein product is CASSFSLGETQYF.

V usage is TRBV5-1 and J usage is TRBJ1-4; 8 bases are shared with TRBD1. The CDR3 is 12 residues long. V lost 3 bases and J lost 11; bases outside the gene matches: 3. Germline CDR1 and CDR2: SGHRS and YFSETQ. For the CDR3, the DNA is TGCGCCAGCAGCTGGGACAGGTTCAAACTGTTTTTT. This codes for CASSWDRFKLFF. The full variable domain, with the rest looked up from reference TRBV5-1 and TRBJ1-4, is KAGVTQTPRYLIKTRGQQVTLSCSPISGHRSVSWYQQTPGQGLQFLFEYFSETQRNKGNFPGRFSGRQFSNSRSEMNVSTLELGDSALYLCASSWDRFKLFFGSGTQLSVL.

J is TRBJ2-7 and V is TRBV27; tentatively, D is TRBD1 (5 bases). This CDR3 contains 15 residues. The ends were cut back, 3 bases at V and 4 bases at J, with 16 bases in the middle. CDR1 and CDR2 (germline): MNHEY, SMNVEV (reference sequence). CDR3 loop: CASSFWAGKYYEQYF. CDR3 nucleotides: TGTGCCAGCAGTTTCTGGGCAGGGAAATATTACGAGCAGTACTTC.